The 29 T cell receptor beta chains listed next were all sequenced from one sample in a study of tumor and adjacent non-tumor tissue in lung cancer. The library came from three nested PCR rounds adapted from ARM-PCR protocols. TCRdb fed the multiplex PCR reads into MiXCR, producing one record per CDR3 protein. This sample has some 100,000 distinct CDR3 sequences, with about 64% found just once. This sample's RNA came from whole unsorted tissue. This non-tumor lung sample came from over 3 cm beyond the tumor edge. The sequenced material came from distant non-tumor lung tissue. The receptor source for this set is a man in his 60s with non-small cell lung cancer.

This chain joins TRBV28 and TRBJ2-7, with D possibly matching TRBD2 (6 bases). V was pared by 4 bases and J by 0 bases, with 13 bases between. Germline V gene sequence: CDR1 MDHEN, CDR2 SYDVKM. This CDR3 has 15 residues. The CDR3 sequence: CASSSHSGSSYEQYF. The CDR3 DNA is TGTGCCAGCAGTTCTCATAGCGGTAGCTCCTACGAGCAGTACTTC. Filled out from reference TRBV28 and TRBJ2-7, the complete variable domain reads DVKVTQSSRYLVKRTGEKVFLECVQDMDHENMFWYRQDPGLGLRLIYFSYDVKMKEKGDIPEGYSVSREKKERFSLILESASTNQTSMYLCASSSHSGSSYEQYFGPGTRLTVT.

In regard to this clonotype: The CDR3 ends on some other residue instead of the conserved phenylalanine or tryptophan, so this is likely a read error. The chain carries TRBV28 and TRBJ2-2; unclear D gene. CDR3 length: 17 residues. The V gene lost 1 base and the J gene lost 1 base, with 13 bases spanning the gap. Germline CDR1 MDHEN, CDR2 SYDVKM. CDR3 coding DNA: TGTGCCAGCAGTTTATCCTCCTGGGGTGAGAACACCGGGGAGCTGTTTTCT. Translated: CASSLSSWGENTGELFS.

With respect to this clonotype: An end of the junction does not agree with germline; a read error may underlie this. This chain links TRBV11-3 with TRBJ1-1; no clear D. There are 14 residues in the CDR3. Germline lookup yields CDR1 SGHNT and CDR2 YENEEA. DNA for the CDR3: TGTACCAGCAACTCAGGAGGGCCCAGAGCTGAAGCTTTCTTT. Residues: CTSNSGGPRAEAFF.

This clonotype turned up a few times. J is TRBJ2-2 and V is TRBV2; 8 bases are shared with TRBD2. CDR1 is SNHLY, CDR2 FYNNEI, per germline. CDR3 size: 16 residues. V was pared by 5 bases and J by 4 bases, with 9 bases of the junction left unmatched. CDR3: CASSPLPGGSTGELFF. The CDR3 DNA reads TGTGCCAGCAGTCCCCTTCCGGGAGGGAGCACCGGGGAGCTGTTTTTT.

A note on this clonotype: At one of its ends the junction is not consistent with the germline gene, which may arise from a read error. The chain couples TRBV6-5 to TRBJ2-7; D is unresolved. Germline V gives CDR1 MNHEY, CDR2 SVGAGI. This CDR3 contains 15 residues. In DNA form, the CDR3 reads TGTGCCAGCAGTTACTCTAGAGCTGGCTCCTACGAGCACTACTTC. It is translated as CASSYSRAGSYEHYF.

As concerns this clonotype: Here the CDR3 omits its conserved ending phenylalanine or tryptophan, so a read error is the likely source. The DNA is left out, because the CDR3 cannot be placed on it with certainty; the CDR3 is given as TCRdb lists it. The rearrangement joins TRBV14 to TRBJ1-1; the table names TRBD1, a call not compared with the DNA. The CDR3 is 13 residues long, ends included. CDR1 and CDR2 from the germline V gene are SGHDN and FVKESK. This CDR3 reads CASSFKQGAEALS.

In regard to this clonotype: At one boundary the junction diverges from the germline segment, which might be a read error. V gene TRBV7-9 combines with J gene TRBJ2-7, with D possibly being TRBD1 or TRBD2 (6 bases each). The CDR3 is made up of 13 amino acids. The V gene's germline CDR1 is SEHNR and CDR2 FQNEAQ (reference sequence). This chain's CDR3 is CACSLGGTGEQYF. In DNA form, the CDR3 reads TGTGCCTGCAGCTTAGGGGGGACCGGCGAGCAGTACTTC.

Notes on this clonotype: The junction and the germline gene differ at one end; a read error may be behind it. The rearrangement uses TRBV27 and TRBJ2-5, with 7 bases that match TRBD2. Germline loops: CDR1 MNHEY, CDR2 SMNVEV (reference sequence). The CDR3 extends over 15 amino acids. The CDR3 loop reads CASSPTGTIRETQYF. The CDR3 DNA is TGTGCCAGCAGTCCTACCGGGACTATTCGAGAGACCCAGTATTTC.

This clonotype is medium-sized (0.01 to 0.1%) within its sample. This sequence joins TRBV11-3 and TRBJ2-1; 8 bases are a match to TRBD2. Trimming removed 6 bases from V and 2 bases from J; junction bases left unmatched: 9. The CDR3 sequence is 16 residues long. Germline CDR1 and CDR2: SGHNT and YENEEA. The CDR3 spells CASSFSTGGTYNEQFF. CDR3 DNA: TGTGCCAGCAGTTTTTCGACGGGGGGGACCTACAATGAGCAGTTCTTC.

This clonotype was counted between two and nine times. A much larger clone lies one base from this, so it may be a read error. The CDR3 DNA sequence: TGTGCCAGCAGTTCCTCTTCTGGAAACGCCATATATTTT. Amino acid sequence: CASSSSSGNAIYF. V usage is TRBV12-3 or TRBV12-4 and J usage is TRBJ1-3; D remains ambiguous. The CDR3 is 13 residues long.

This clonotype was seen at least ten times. The CDR3 loop reads CASSREGTGIGYTF. The DNA of the CDR3 is TGCGCCAGCAGCCGAGAGGGGACAGGGATTGGCTACACCTTC. The chain recombines TRBV4-3 with TRBJ1-2; 9 nucleotides agree with TRBD1. Germline CDR1 and CDR2: LGHNA and YSLEER. Trimming took 4 bases from V and 7 from J; bases not matched to a gene: 7. The CDR3 spans 14 residues.

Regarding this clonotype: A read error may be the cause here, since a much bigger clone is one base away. The CDR3 reads CASSLGRGALGNTQYF. CDR3 DNA sequence: TGTGCCAGCAGCTTGGGTAGGGGGGCTTTGGGAAATACGCAGTATTTT. The rearrangement joins TRBV5-4 to TRBJ2-3; D could derive from TRBD1 or TRBD2 (6 bases each). Per germline, CDR1 SGHNT and CDR2 YYREEE (reference sequence). The CDR3 is 16 amino acids. Trimming pared 0 bases from V and 7 bases from J, leaving 18 bases between.

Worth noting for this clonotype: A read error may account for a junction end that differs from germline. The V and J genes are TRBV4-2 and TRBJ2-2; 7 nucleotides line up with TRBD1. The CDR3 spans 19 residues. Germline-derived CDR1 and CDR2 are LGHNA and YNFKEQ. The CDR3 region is CASSQEVGWETGPPRELFF. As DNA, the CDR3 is TGTGCCAGCAGCCAAGAAGTAGGATGGGAGACAGGGCCACCCAGGGAGCTGTTTTTC.

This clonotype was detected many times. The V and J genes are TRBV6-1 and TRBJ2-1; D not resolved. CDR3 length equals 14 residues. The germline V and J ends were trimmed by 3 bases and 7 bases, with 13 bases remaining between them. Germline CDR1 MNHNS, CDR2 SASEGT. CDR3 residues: CASSEGALSNEQFF. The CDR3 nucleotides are TGTGCCAGCAGTGAGGGTGCCCTCTCAAATGAGCAGTTCTTC.

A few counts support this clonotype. The CDR3 DNA is TGTGCCAGCAGCGTTGTCGGGGATAGGGGGGAGACCCAGTACTTC. It yields the protein CASSVVGDRGETQYF. The chain couples TRBV7-9 to TRBJ2-5; TRBD1 might be the D (6 bases). CDR3 length equals 15 residues. CDR1 is SEHNR and CDR2 is FQNEAQ in the germline V gene (reference sequence). Between the trimmed V and J ends, which lost 5 bases and 5 bases, there was a span of 18 bases.

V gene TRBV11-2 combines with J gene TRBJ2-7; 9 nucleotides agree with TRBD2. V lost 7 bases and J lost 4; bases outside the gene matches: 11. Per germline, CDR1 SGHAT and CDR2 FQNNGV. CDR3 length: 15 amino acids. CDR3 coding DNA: TGTGCCAGCAACTTCCGACTAGCGGTGAATTACGAGCAGTACTTC. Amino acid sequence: CASNFRLAVNYEQYF.

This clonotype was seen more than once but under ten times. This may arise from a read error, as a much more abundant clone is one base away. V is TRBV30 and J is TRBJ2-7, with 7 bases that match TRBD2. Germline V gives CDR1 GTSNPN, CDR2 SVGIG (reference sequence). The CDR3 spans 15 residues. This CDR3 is CARSVTGGGSAEQYF. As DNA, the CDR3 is TGTGCCCGGAGTGTCACTGGCGGGGGATCGGCCGAGCAGTACTTC.

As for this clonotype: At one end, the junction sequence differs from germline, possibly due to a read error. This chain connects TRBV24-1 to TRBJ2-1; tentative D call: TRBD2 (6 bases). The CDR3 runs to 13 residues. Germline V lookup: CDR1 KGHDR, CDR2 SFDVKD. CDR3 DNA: TGTGCCATCAGTGACCCCGGACTACCTGAGCAGTTCTTC. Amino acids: CAISDPGLPEQFF.

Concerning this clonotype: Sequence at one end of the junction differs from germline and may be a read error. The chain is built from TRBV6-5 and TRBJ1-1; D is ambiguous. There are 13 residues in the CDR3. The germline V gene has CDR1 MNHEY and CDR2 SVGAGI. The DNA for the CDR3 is TGCGCCAGCAGTTGTCAGGTGAACACTGAAGCTTTCTTT. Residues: CASSCQVNTEAFF.

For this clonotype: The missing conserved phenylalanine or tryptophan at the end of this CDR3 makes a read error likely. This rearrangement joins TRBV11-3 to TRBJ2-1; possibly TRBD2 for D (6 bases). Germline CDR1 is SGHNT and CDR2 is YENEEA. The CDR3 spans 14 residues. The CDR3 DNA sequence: TGTGCCAGCAACTGGGAAGGACTAACGAATGAACAGTTCTCC. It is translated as CASNWEGLTNEQFS.

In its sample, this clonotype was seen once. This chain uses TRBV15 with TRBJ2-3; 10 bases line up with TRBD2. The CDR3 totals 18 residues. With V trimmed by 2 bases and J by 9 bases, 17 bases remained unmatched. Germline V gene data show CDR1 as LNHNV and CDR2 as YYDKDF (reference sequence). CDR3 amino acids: CATSRLRRAGGPSDTQYF. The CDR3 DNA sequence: TGTGCCACCAGCAGACTCCGTAGAGCGGGAGGGCCATCGGACACGCAGTATTTT.

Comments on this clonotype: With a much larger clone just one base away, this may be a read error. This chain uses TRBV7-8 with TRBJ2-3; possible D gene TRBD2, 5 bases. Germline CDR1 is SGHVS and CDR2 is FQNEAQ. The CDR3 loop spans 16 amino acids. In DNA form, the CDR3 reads TGTGCCAGCAACTTAGCGCCCCGAGGAAACGCAGATACGCAGTATTTT. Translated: CASNLAPRGNADTQYF. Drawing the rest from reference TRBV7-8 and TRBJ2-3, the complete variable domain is GAGVSQSPRYKVAKRGQDVALRCDPISGHVSLFWYQQALGQGPEFLTYFQNEAQLDKSGLPSDRFFAERPEGSVSTLKIQRTQQEDSAVYLCASNLAPRGNADTQYFGPGTRLTVL.

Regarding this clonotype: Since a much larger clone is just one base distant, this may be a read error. CDR3 DNA sequence: TGCGCCAGCGGCCCCGGGACAGGGGGCCGCTACAATGAGCAGTTCTTC. It codes for CASGPGTGGRYNEQFF. The gene calls are TRBV5-1 and TRBJ2-1; 12 bases are a match to TRBD1. Germline assignment: CDR1 SGHRS and CDR2 YFSETQ. V dropped 7 bases and J dropped 3; count of bases not matched to a gene: 8. This CDR3 is 16 amino acids long. The entire variable domain, with the rest obtained from reference TRBV5-1 and TRBJ2-1, is as follows: KAGVTQTPRYLIKTRGQQVTLSCSPISGHRSVSWYQQTPGQGLQFLFEYFSETQRNKGNFPGRFSGRQFSNSRSEMNVSTLELGDSALYLCASGPGTGGRYNEQFFGPGTRLTVL.

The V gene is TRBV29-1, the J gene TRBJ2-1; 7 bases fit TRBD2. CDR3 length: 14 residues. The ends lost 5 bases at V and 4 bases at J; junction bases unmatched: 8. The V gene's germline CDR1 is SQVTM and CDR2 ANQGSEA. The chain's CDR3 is CSVNVAGLYNEQFF. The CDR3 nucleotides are TGCAGCGTTAATGTAGCGGGCCTATACAATGAGCAGTTCTTC.

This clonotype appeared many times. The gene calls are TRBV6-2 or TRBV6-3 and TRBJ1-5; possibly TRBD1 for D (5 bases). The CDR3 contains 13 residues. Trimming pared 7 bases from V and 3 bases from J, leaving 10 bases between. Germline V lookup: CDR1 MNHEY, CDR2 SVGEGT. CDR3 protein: CASKGSLNQPQHF. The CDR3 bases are TGTGCCAGCAAGGGGTCCCTCAATCAGCCCCAGCATTTT.

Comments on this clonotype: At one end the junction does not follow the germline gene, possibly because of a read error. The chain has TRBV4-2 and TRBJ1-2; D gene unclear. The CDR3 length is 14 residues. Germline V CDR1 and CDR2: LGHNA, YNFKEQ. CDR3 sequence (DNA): TGTGGCAGCAGCCAAGGCGGCCAATACTATCGCTACACCTTC. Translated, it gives CGSSQGGQYYRYTF.

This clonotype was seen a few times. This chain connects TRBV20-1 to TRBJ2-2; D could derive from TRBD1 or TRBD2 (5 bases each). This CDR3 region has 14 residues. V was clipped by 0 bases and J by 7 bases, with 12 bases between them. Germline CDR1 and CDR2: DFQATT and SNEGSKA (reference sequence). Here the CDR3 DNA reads TGCAGTGCTAGAGATAAGGCGAGGGGCGGGGAGCTGTTTTTT. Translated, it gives CSARDKARGGELFF.

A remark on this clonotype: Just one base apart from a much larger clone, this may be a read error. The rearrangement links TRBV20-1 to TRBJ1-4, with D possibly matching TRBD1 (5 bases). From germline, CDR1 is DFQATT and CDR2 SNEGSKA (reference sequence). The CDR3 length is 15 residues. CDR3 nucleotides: TGCACTGCTAGATCCGCAGGGTTTCGAAATGAAAAACTGTTTTTT. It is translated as CTARSAGFRNEKLFF.

CDR3 sequence: CASTPDMRRGEAFF. CDR3 coding DNA: TGTGCCAGCACCCCGGACATGCGACGGGGTGAAGCTTTCTTT. The V call is TRBV28, the J call TRBJ1-1; TRBD1 is a possible D gene (5 bases). Trimming shortened V by 7 bases and J by 7 bases, and 19 bases separated the two germline ends. The CDR3 totals 14 residues. From germline, CDR1 is MDHEN and CDR2 SYDVKM.